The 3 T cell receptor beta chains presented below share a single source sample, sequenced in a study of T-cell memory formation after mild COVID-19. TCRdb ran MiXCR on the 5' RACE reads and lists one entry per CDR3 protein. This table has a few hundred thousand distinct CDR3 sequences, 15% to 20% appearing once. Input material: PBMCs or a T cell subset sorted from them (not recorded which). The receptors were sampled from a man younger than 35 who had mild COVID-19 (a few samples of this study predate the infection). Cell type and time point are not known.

In DNA form, the CDR3 reads TGTGCCAGCAGCCCGGCGGGGACAGGGGAAGAAAAACTGTTTTTT. It yields the protein CASSPAGTGEEKLFF. This rearrangement joins TRBV12-3 or TRBV12-4 to TRBJ1-4; TRBD1 agrees at 10 bases. Germline trimming cut 6 bases from V and 8 bases from J; bases unmatched to any gene: 9. This CDR3 spans 15 amino acids.

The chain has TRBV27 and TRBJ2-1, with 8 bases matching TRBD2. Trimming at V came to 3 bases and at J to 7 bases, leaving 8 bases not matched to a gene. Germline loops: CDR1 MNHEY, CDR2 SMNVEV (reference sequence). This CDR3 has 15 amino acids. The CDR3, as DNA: TGTGCCAGCAGTTTTGACGGGGGGGCTTATAATGAGCAGTTCTTC. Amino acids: CASSFDGGAYNEQFF.

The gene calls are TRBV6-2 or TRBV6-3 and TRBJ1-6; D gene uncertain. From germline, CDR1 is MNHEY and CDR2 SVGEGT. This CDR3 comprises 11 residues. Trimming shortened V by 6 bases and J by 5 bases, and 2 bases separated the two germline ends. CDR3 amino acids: CASRNNSPLHF. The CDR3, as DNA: TGTGCCAGCAGGAATAATTCACCCCTCCACTTT.